The T cell receptor (beta chain) described here comes from a study of blood T cell repertoires in COVID-19 (TCRdb year 2020). Some background on the complete study: Samples from collaborators originated in the United States, Italy and Spain and spanned both the acute and convalescent phases of COVID-19. The prospective study material was composed of cDNA or gDNA derived from T cells, B-cell-depleted T cells, or PBMCs. Deeply sampled blood TCRbeta repertoires from subjects exposed to, actively infected with, or recovered from COVID-19 were included in the dataset. The repertoires were made available in a free public database intended to serve as a resource for research on the immune response to SARS-CoV-2. Samples came from the ongoing ImmuneRACE study (first 160 participants) plus 1,254 subjects from 6 global collaborators. Nearly every sample came with metadata listing a de-identified subject ID, COVID-19 status, age in years and sex. Where available, HLA class I and class II types were taken from metadata supplied by the sample provider and were not determined by assay-based typing. Paper-wide results and their limitations: The quantity of clinical and demographic metadata differed by source and by participant and was supplied without curation.

Each collaborating institution followed its own protocols to collect whole blood in K2EDTA tubes. Collaborator samples were shipped for TCRbeta analysis as frozen whole blood, isolated PBMCs, or DNA extracted from either sample type. The immunoSEQ Assay, a bias-controlled multiplex PCR, was used to amplify TCRbeta CDR3 regions from genomic DNA. The original methods were these. Nucleated cell counts per sample were estimated from amplification of reference gene primers within the assay. Sequence reads were collapsed and filtered to measure the absolute abundance of every unique TCRbeta CDR3 rearrangement. For each sample, productive Simpson clonality was calculated by taking the square root of Simpson's diversity index across productive rearrangements. TCRdb's version of the immuneACCESS table is confined to in-frame rearrangements and falls short of the full clone set. An unresolved V gene accounts for under half of the shortfall where checked; the remainder is of unknown origin. From that table come the V and J calls and clone size; the DNA was used to work out D and trimming. For this sample there are around 250,000 clones; about 87% appear just once. The ten largest clones capture around 7.8% of the sample.

From V the trimming removes 5 bases and from J it removes 1 base, while the gene matches leave 4 bases of the junction unaccounted for. Taken from cysteine to phenylalanine, the CDR3 has 15 residues. Solely the CDR3 DNA is kept, with 45 bases framed from the first base. CDR1 and CDR2 are read off the germline V gene as SNHLY and FYNNEI. As concerns this clone: Its cognate antigen has yet to be identified. Per-base qualities were not stored, and no clone one base away is much larger.

The sequence was collected from a human donor in a cohort sampled during active COVID-19. Sequenced sample: peripheral blood. Recombination linked TRBV2 to TRBJ2-1; 8 bases in the middle match TRBD2. The encoded CDR3 is CASSPTSASYNEQFF. The DNA sequence reads TGTGCCAGCAGTCCGACTAGCGCATCCTACAATGAGCAGTTCTTC.